The 7 T cell receptor beta chains given below trace back to one sample, sequenced in a study of blood T cells in healthy people across ages. Alongside a J-beta primer mix, a sample-barcoded 5' primer served in a second PCR lasting roughly 7 to 11 cycles. TCRdb fed the 5' RACE reads into MiXCR, producing one record per CDR3 protein. The data show about 1.8 million distinct CDR3 sequences, around half seen once. Sequenced sample: blood. These receptor sequences come from a woman between 40 and 55 years old in good health.

The J gene is TRBJ2-5, the V gene TRBV27; D might be TRBD1 or TRBD2, each matching 5 bases. This CDR3 comprises 15 residues. Trimming shortened V by 5 bases and J by 7 bases, and 20 bases separated the two germline ends. The germline V gene has CDR1 MNHEY and CDR2 SMNVEV (reference sequence). DNA for the CDR3: TGTGCCAGCAGTGTAATGCCTTCGGGGCCGTTGACCCAGTACTTC. It encodes CASSVMPSGPLTQYF.

This clonotype was detected only a few times. V usage is TRBV20-1 and J usage is TRBJ2-1, with 11 bases matching TRBD2. Germline V gene data show CDR1 as DFQATT and CDR2 as SNEGSKA (reference sequence). The CDR3 loop spans 18 amino acids. Germline trimming cut 0 bases from V and 4 bases from J; bases unmatched to any gene: 11. CDR3 nucleotide sequence: TGCAGTGCTAGAGATCCCAATAGCGGGGGGGCCGCTTACAATGAGCAGTTCTTC. It codes for CSARDPNSGGAAYNEQFF.

Ten or more counts support this clonotype. The chain joins TRBV4-3 to TRBJ2-1, with TRBD1 identical over 8 bases. Per germline, CDR1 LGHNA and CDR2 YSLEER. The CDR3 spans 17 residues. V gave up 0 bases and J gave up 4 bases; unmatched junction bases: 8. The CDR3 sequence is CASSQETTGAEYNEQFF. The CDR3 nucleotides are TGCGCCAGCAGCCAAGAGACGACAGGGGCCGAATACAATGAGCAGTTCTTC.

This clonotype was observed a handful of times. V and J are TRBV13 and TRBJ1-6, with D tentatively TRBD1 (5 bases). This CDR3 has 13 amino acids. The germline V gene encodes CDR1 PRHDT and CDR2 FYEKMQ (reference sequence). The V and J ends lost 5 bases and 7 bases respectively, with 9 bases between them. For the CDR3, the DNA is TGTGCCAGCAGCCCGGGGCGGAATTCACCCCTCCACTTT. As protein: CASSPGRNSPLHF. The full variable domain, its missing parts supplied by reference TRBV13 and TRBJ1-6, is AAGVIQSPRHLIKEKRETATLKCYPIPRHDTVYWYQQGPGQDPQFLISFYEKMQSDKGSIPDRFSAQQFSDYHSELNMSSLELGDSALYFCASSPGRNSPLHFGNGTRLTVT.

This chain connects TRBV28 to TRBJ2-3, with D tentatively TRBD1 (6 bases). V lost 5 bases and J 3 bases, leaving 18 bases between the germline ends. CDR3 length: 16 residues. Germline V gene lookup returns CDR1 MDHEN and CDR2 SYDVKM. The CDR3, as DNA: TGTGCCAGCAGTAATGGTGGGCAGGGGTTAACAGATACGCAGTATTTT. The encoded protein is CASSNGGQGLTDTQYF.

V and J are TRBV15 and TRBJ2-7, with no clear D. This CDR3 is 13 amino acids long. Trimming cost V 6 bases and J 5 bases, with 14 bases left between them. From germline, CDR1 is LNHNV and CDR2 YYDKDF (reference sequence). The CDR3 reads CATSRTRWDEQYF. As DNA, the CDR3 is TGTGCCACCAGTAGAACCAGGTGGGACGAGCAGTACTTC.

J is TRBJ2-3 and V is TRBV7-2, with 9 bases that match TRBD2. The germline V gene has CDR1 SGHTA and CDR2 FQGNSA. J gave up 4 bases and V 5 bases, and 7 bases lay outside the gene matches. The CDR3 contains 15 residues. CDR3 DNA sequence: TGTGCCAGCAGCCAAAGCGGGGGGAAGGCAGATACGCAGTATTTT. Its translation is CASSQSGGKADTQYF. The full variable domain, with the rest looked up from reference TRBV7-2 and TRBJ2-3, is GAGVSQSPSNKVTEKGKDVELRCDPISGHTALYWYRQSLGQGLEFLIYFQGNSAPDKSGLPSDRFSAERTGGSVSTLTIQRTQQEDSAVYLCASSQSGGKADTQYFGPGTRLTVL.